This TCR beta chain originates from a study of vaccination effects on CD4 cells after COVID-19. The table came from immunoSEQ multiplex PCR; TCRdb's copy has only in-frame clones and leaves some out. The table has about 73,000 clones, roughly 79% seen once. V lost 2 bases and J lost 1, with 7 bases in between. Germline CDR1 SGHTA, CDR2 FQGNSA. This CDR3 spans 14 amino acids. ViraFEST expansion of antigen-specific CD4+ T cells with viral peptide pools preceded sequencing. It was after nine to eleven days of culture that CD4+ T cells were isolated. In the vaccine recipients, nucleocapsid antibodies were negative and there was no prior SARS-CoV-2 infection. IL-2 medium took the place of half the medium on both days 3 and 7. Worth noting for this clone: Antigen: not known.

Sequencing was performed on CD4+ T cells from PBMCs cultured with SARS-CoV-2 spike peptides, taken before COVID-19 vaccination. The receptor comes from a human donor who received a COVID-19 vaccine. The V gene is TRBV7-2, the J gene TRBJ2-3; no clear D. CDR3 region: CASSLSRGTDTQYF. The CDR3 DNA sequence: TGTGCCAGCAGCTTATCCCGGGGCACAGATACGCAGTATTTT. Looking up the rest from reference TRBV7-2 and TRBJ2-3 gives the full variable domain: GAGVSQSPSNKVTEKGKDVELRCDPISGHTALYWYRQSLGQGLEFLIYFQGNSAPDKSGLPSDRFSAERTGGSVSTLTIQRTQQEDSAVYLCASSLSRGTDTQYFGPGTRLTVL.